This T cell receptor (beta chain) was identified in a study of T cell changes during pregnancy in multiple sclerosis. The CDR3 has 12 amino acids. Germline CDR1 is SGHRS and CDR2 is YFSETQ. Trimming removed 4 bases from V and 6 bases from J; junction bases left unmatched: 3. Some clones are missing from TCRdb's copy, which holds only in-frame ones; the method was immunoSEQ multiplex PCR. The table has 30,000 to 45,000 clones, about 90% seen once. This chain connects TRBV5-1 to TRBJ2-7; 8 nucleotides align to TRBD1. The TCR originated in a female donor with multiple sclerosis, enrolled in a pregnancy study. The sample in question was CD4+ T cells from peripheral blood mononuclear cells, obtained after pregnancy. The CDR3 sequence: CASSHDRGEQYF. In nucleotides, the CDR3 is TGCGCCAGCAGCCATGACAGGGGCGAGCAGTACTTC.